Below are 13 T cell receptor beta chains sequenced from a single sample in a study of blood T cells in healthy people across ages (dated by TCRdb to about 2015). Library creation used 5' RACE. The sequencer was an Illumina HiSeq 2500. A second PCR of about 6 to 11 cycles was performed with a sample-barcoded 5' primer and a J-beta primer mix. TCRdb redid the processing of the public reads, applying fastp at Q25 and MiXCR, and retained in-frame beta chains. Rows with one shared CDR3 protein collapse into an entry with the most common genes and DNA. Across this sample there are about 1,500,000 distinct CDR3 sequences, with approximately 30% seen only once. The ten largest clones represent 7% to 9% of the sample. Sequences were obtained from blood. The receptors stem from a woman in her twenties or thirties in good health.

The chain recombines TRBV6-6 with TRBJ2-5, with 9 positions matching TRBD1. Trimming cost V 2 bases and J 1 base; bases outside gene matches: 2. Per the germline V gene, CDR1 is MNHNY and CDR2 is SVGAGI (reference sequence). The CDR3 consists of 15 residues. The CDR3 is CASSYDRGAQETQYF. The CDR3 DNA follows: TGTGCCAGCAGTTACGACAGGGGGGCCCAAGAGACCCAGTACTTC.

This rearrangement joins TRBV20-1 to TRBJ2-3; 7 bases agree with TRBD2. J was trimmed by 6 bases and V by 5 bases; bases with no gene match: 17. Germline V gene sequence: CDR1 DFQATT, CDR2 SNEGSKA (reference sequence). The CDR3 length is 16 residues. CDR3 nucleotides: TGCAGTGCTGACCATAGTGATGCGGGGGTAACTGATACGCAGTATTTT. Its protein is CSADHSDAGVTDTQYF.

There are a few counts of this clonotype. The chain joins TRBV29-1 to TRBJ1-1; 9 bases map to TRBD1. Germline V gene lookup returns CDR1 SQVTM and CDR2 ANQGSEA. Losses at the gene ends were 4 bases for V and 1 base for J; bases not matched to a gene: 4. The CDR3 runs 14 residues. The CDR3 loop reads CSVGAGQGNTEAFF. For the CDR3, the DNA is TGCAGCGTTGGAGCGGGACAGGGGAACACTGAAGCTTTCTTT.

This clonotype has ten or more counts. The J gene is TRBJ2-4, the V gene TRBV21-1; TRBD2, the table's D call, lacks a check against the DNA. TRBV21-1 is classified as a pseudogene. The CDR3 has 15 amino acids. DNA of the CDR3: TGTGCCAGCAGGGGAGGGAAGTGGGCCAAAAACATTCAGTACTTC. Protein: CASRGGKWAKNIQYF.

In its sample, this clonotype was seen a few times. The CDR3 nucleotides read TGTGCCAGCAGCCCCTGGACTAGCGGGAGCTCAGAGACCCAGTACTTC. Translating gives CASSPWTSGSSETQYF. The chain is built from TRBV3-1 and TRBJ2-5, with 13 bases that match TRBD2. V dropped 4 bases and J dropped 4; count of bases not matched to a gene: 6. CDR1 is LGHDT, CDR2 YNNKEL, per germline (reference sequence). The CDR3 runs 16 residues.

This sequence joins TRBV7-9 and TRBJ2-7, with 9 bases fitting TRBD1. The CDR3 covers 15 residues. V lost 6 bases and J lost 0; bases outside the gene matches: 6. CDR1 SEHNR and CDR2 FQNEAQ come from the germline V gene (reference sequence). The CDR3 loop is CASSEGQGLSYEQYF. The CDR3 DNA reads TGTGCCAGCAGTGAGGGACAGGGACTCTCCTACGAGCAGTACTTC.

V and J are TRBV20-1 and TRBJ2-4, with a weak D call TRBD1 (6 bases). Near its end, the DNA agrees better with TRBJ2-7, so the J call may be wrong. Germline CDR1 and CDR2: DFQATT and SNEGSKA (reference sequence). The CDR3 contains 13 residues. CDR3 sequence: CSASGGHLYEQYF. The CDR3 nucleotides are TGCAGTGCTAGTGGGGGACACCTCTACGAGCAGTACTTC.

The chain joins TRBV29-1 to TRBJ1-2; 9 nucleotides match TRBD1. The germline gives CDR1 SQVTM, CDR2 ANQGSEA. The CDR3 runs 12 residues. The V gene end was trimmed by 7 bases and the J gene end by 5 bases; junction bases not matched to a gene: 5. CDR3 in amino acids: CSAVGQGYGYTF. CDR3 coding DNA: TGCAGCGCTGTCGGACAGGGGTATGGCTACACCTTC.

V is TRBV7-7 and J is TRBJ2-1; TRBD1 matches 8 bases. The germline V gene encodes CDR1 SSHAT and CDR2 FNYEAQ (reference sequence). The CDR3 contains 14 residues. V lost 2 bases and J lost 10; bases outside the gene matches: 7. CDR3 loop: CASSLFDRGYEQFF. CDR3 DNA sequence: TGTGCCAGCAGCTTATTCGACAGGGGTTACGAGCAGTTCTTC.

This clonotype showed up just once. J is TRBJ2-2 and V is TRBV6-2 or TRBV6-3; D unclear. Per the germline V gene, CDR1 is MNHEY and CDR2 is SVGEGT. CDR3 length: 14 residues. V was trimmed by 6 bases and J by 5 bases, leaving 13 bases between them. The CDR3 region has the DNA TGTGCCAGCAGCACTAACTTAGTGACCGGGGAGCTGTTTTTT. Translated: CASSTNLVTGELFF.

This clonotype showed up just once. Possible read error: a much larger clone is one base away. The rearrangement links TRBV5-5 to TRBJ2-5; D may be TRBD2 (7 bases). Germline loops: CDR1 SGHKS, CDR2 YYEKEE (reference sequence). The CDR3 is 16 amino acids. The CDR3 loop reads CASSLLDAGEGVTQHF. CDR3 sequence (DNA): TGTGCCAGCAGCTTGCTTGACGCGGGGGAGGGGGTGACCCAGCACTTC.

The J gene is TRBJ2-7, the V gene TRBV9, with TRBD1 as a possible D gene (6 bases). Trimming took off 2 bases at V and 5 bases at J, with 17 bases between the two ends. This CDR3 contains 15 residues. Germline lookup yields CDR1 SGDLS and CDR2 YYNGEE. This chain's CDR3 is CASSVSYREIHEQYF. The CDR3 DNA reads TGTGCCAGCAGCGTTAGTTACAGGGAGATCCACGAGCAGTACTTC.

This clonotype was detected a few times. The J gene is TRBJ1-5, the V gene TRBV5-1; D not certain. V was shortened by 4 bases and J by 3 bases, with 17 bases between the two germline ends. Germline V gene lookup returns CDR1 SGHRS and CDR2 YFSETQ. The CDR3 runs 16 residues. For the CDR3, the DNA is TGCGCCAGCAGCCCGCTGGGTCTTAAAGCCAATCAGCCCCAGCATTTT. Encoded protein: CASSPLGLKANQPQHF.